Sequencing of this T cell receptor beta chain was carried out in a study of blood T cell repertoires in COVID-19. Across the whole study: Spain, Italy and the United States supplied samples that represented acute and convalescent COVID-19.

The data were produced by immunoSEQ multiplex PCR, yet TCRdb's version contains in-frame clones alone and is incomplete. The sample carries about 150,000 clones, approximately 92% recorded once. CDR1 is SNHLY and CDR2 is FYNNEI in the germline V gene. The CDR3 is made up of 15 amino acids. J lost 5 bases, V lost 6 bases, and 10 bases had no gene match. The sequenced material came from peripheral blood. V is TRBV2 and J is TRBJ2-1, with 7 bases that match TRBD2. The source of this sequence is a woman aged 60-75 years with active COVID-19. The CDR3 protein is CASRGGGLPNNEQFF. As DNA, the CDR3 is TGTGCCAGCAGGGGGGGAGGGCTCCCCAACAATGAGCAGTTCTTC. Using reference TRBV2 and TRBJ2-1 for the parts outside the CDR3, the full variable domain is EPEVTQTPSHQVTQMGQEVILRCVPISNHLYFYWYRQILGQKVEFLVSFYNNEISEKSEIFDDQFSVERPDGSNFTLKIRSTKLEDSAMYFCASRGGGLPNNEQFFGPGTRLTVL.